A selection of T cell receptor beta chains follows, all from one sample in a study of T cell responses to AZD1222 COVID-19 vaccine. Sequencing used immunoSEQ multiplex PCR; TCRdb keeps in-frame clones, though not all of them. The sample gives approximately 70,000 clones, around 82% of which show up once; roughly 5.4% is in the top ten. The material sequenced was peripheral blood, taken on day 0 of AZD1222 vaccination. The origin of the receptors is an adult in good health. CDR3s include the opening cysteine and the closing phenylalanine or tryptophan. The D gene is left open where the match is weak. Size is omitted from some rows. Given values are once, few, many or a class for expanded clones.

>TRBJ1-1|-|TRBV28|-
CASSKTGEAFF
TGTGCCAGCAGTAAGACAGGAGAAGCTTTCTTT
>TRBJ2-7|TRBD1|TRBV5-1|-
CASSLGTGVGEQYF
TGCGCCAGCAGCTTGGGGACAGGGGTGGGCGAGCAGTACTTC
>TRBJ1-1|TRBD1|TRBV5-1|-
CASSLQGGGTEAFF
TGCGCCAGCAGCCTGCAGGGGGGCGGCACTGAAGCTTTCTTT
>TRBJ2-7|TRBD2|TRBV7-8|few
CASSPARRLAGGQGEQYF
TGTGCCAGCAGCCCCGCCCGCCGTCTAGCGGGGGGTCAGGGCGAGCAGTACTTC
>TRBJ1-1|-|TRBV5-1|-
CASSLDGGGQNTEAFF
TGCGCCAGCAGCTTGGATGGTGGGGGACAGAACACTGAAGCTTTCTTT
>TRBJ1-2|-|TRBV7-2|-
CASSLPSTIAGYTF
TGTGCCAGCAGCTTACCTTCTACAATTGCTGGCTACACCTTC
>TRBJ2-5|-|TRBV19|-
CASSKGSSYKETQYF
TGTGCCAGTAGTAAGGGATCCAGCTACAAAGAGACCCAGTACTTC
>TRBJ1-2|-|TRBV4-3|-
CASSQDVGFGYTF
TGCGCCAGCAGCCAAGATGTGGGCTTCGGCTACACCTTC
>TRBJ2-7|-|TRBV11-1|-
CASSLGQGYSYEQYF
TGTGCCAGCAGCTTGGGTCAGGGCTACTCCTACGAGCAGTACTTC
>TRBJ2-1|-|TRBV11-2|few
CASSSPGTPRGEQFF
TGTGCCAGCAGCTCCCCCGGGACCCCGCGCGGTGAGCAGTTCTTC
>TRBJ2-6|-|TRBV5-4|-
CASSKGSPSGANVLTF
TGTGCCAGCAGCAAGGGGTCCCCCTCTGGGGCCAACGTCCTGACTTTC
>TRBJ1-2|-|TRBV3-1/TRBV3-2|-
CASSHLRGDGYTF
TGTGCCAGCAGCCATTTACGAGGGGATGGCTACACCTTC
>TRBJ2-5|TRBD1|TRBV18|-
CASSPDRRETQYF
TGTGCCAGCTCACCGGACAGGAGGGAGACCCAGTACTTC
>TRBJ1-1|-|TRBV3-1/TRBV3-2|-
CASSYSQGEAFF
TGTGCCAGCAGCTATTCACAGGGTGAAGCTTTCTTT
>TRBJ1-5|TRBD1|TRBV20-1|-
CSASAPGQGGNQPQHF
TGCAGTGCTAGTGCCCCCGGACAGGGAGGCAATCAGCCCCAGCATTTT
>TRBJ1-2|TRBD1|TRBV6-5|-
CASSPGQGHYGYTF
TGTGCCAGCAGCCCGGGACAGGGTCACTATGGCTACACCTTC
>TRBJ2-7|TRBD1|TRBV2|few
CASSGDSYEQYF
TGTGCCAGCAGTGGGGACAGCTACGAGCAGTACTTC
>TRBJ1-1|-|TRBV5-6|-
CASSTDYTEAFF
TGTGCCAGCAGCACGGACTACACTGAAGCTTTCTTT
>TRBJ1-1|-|TRBV12-3/TRBV12-4|-
CASSMTENTEAFF
TGTGCCAGCAGTATGACAGAGAACACTGAAGCTTTCTTT
>TRBJ2-3|-|TRBV6-2/TRBV6-3|-
CASSYPRGALDTQYF
TGTGCCAGCAGTTACCCCCGGGGGGCCTTGGATACGCAGTATTTT
>TRBJ1-2|-|TRBV3-1/TRBV3-2|-
CASSQEGQGLTQGYTF
TGTGCCAGCAGCCAAGAGGGGCAGGGGCTTACTCAGGGCTACACCTTC
>TRBJ1-3|TRBD1|TRBV4-1|-
CASRLRTGEGNTIYF
TGCGCCAGCAGACTCCGGACAGGGGAGGGAAACACCATATATTTT
>TRBJ1-5|TRBD1|TRBV12-3/TRBV12-4|-
CASAGGQPQHF
TGTGCCAGCGCAGGGGGTCAGCCCCAGCATTTT
>TRBJ1-1|TRBD1|TRBV11-2|few
CFPDREGTEAFF
TGTTTCCCCGACAGGGAGGGCACTGAAGCTTTCTTT
>TRBJ1-1|-|TRBV2|-
CASTRLNTEAFF
TGTGCCAGCACCCGACTGAACACTGAAGCTTTCTTT
>TRBJ1-2|TRBD1|TRBV4-2|-
CASSQDPQGENYGYTF
TGTGCCAGCAGCCAAGATCCACAGGGGGAAAACTATGGCTACACCTTC
>TRBJ1-1|TRBD1|TRBV5-1|-
CASSLSATGVTEAFF
TGCGCCAGCAGCTTGTCGGCGACAGGGGTCACTGAAGCTTTCTTT
>TRBJ2-1|-|TRBV5-6|-
CASSLEVGVGDEQFF
TGTGCCAGCAGCTTGGAGGTAGGCGTAGGGGATGAGCAGTTCTTC
>TRBJ1-5|-|TRBV12-3/TRBV12-4|once
CASSLGRDQPQHF
TGTGCCAGCAGTTTAGGCAGGGATCAGCCCCAGCATTTT
>TRBJ1-6|-|TRBV5-1|-
CASSLGGSYNSPLHF
TGCGCCAGCAGCTTAGGGGGCTCCTATAATTCACCCCTCCACTTT
>TRBJ1-5|-|TRBV3-1/TRBV3-2|few
CASSPRGGNQPQHF
TGTGCCAGCAGCCCTAGGGGGGGAAATCAGCCCCAGCATTTT
>TRBJ1-1|-|TRBV9|-
CASSGGGGWTEAFF
TGTGCCAGCAGCGGTGGAGGGGGTTGGACTGAAGCTTTCTTT
>TRBJ2-7|TRBD1|TRBV18|-
CASSPLVTTGKNEQYF
TGTGCCAGCTCACCTCTAGTCACGACAGGGAAAAACGAGCAGTACTTC
>TRBJ1-1|-|TRBV6-1|few
CASSEGVGYGNTEAFF
TGTGCCAGCAGTGAAGGGGTGGGCTATGGGAACACTGAAGCTTTCTTT
>TRBJ2-2|TRBD1|TRBV11-3|-
CATKSQGDTGELFF
TGTGCCACCAAAAGCCAGGGGGACACCGGGGAGCTGTTTTTT
>TRBJ2-1|-|TRBV2|-
CASSEGQSNEQFF
TGTGCCAGCAGTGAGGGTCAGTCCAATGAGCAGTTCTTC
>TRBJ2-5|TRBD2|TRBV10-3|-
CAISDVSGGPLRETQYF
TGTGCCATCAGTGACGTTTCGGGGGGGCCCTTACGAGAGACCCAGTACTTC
>TRBJ1-1|-|TRBV7-9|-
CASSLALGGPNTEAFF
TGTGCCAGCAGCTTAGCGCTGGGTGGGCCGAACACTGAAGCTTTCTTT
>TRBJ2-7|-|TRBV30|-
CAWSVQPLGDEQYF
TGTGCCTGGAGTGTACAACCCCTCGGAGACGAGCAGTACTTC
>TRBJ1-3|-|TRBV3-1/TRBV3-2|-
CASSQGGRDAGGNTIYF
TGTGCCAGCAGCCAAGGGGGCCGGGACGCTGGTGGAAACACCATATATTTT
>TRBJ1-3|TRBD1|TRBV30|-
CAWRLQGFGNTIYF
TGTGCCTGGAGATTACAGGGGTTTGGAAACACCATATATTTT
>TRBJ2-5|TRBD2|TRBV3-1/TRBV3-2|-
CASSQGLLAGGAQETQYF
TGTGCCAGCAGCCAAGGATTACTAGCGGGGGGGGCCCAAGAGACCCAGTACTTC
>TRBJ1-6|-|TRBV19|-
CASSMQGYNSPLHF
TGTGCCAGTAGTATGCAGGGCTATAATTCACCCCTCCACTTT
>TRBJ1-6|-|TRBV9|-
CASKQGVENSPLHF
TGTGCCAGCAAGCAGGGAGTAGAGAATTCACCCCTCCACTTT
>TRBJ2-1|-|TRBV5-4|-
CASSRGDYNEQFF
TGTGCCAGCAGTCGGGGTGACTACAATGAGCAGTTCTTC
>TRBJ1-2|TRBD1|TRBV11-1|-
CASSLSWDRVYGYTF
TGTGCCAGCAGCTTGAGTTGGGACAGGGTCTATGGCTACACCTTC
>TRBJ2-2|-|TRBV5-1|-
CASSTQRSQLNTGELFF
TGCGCCAGCAGCACGCAACGTAGTCAACTGAACACCGGGGAGCTGTTTTTT
>TRBJ2-3|-|TRBV5-1|-
CASSLRGSSDTQYF
TGCGCCAGCAGCTTGCGGGGGAGTTCAGATACGCAGTATTTT
>TRBJ1-1|-|TRBV7-6|-
CASSLEVNTEAFF
TGTGCCAGCAGCTTAGAGGTGAACACTGAAGCTTTCTTT
>TRBJ1-2|-|TRBV28|-
CASSKEGPVSTF
TGTGCCAGCAGTAAGGAGGGGCCGGTGTCCACCTTC
>TRBJ2-5|TRBD2|TRBV18|-
CASYGSGLYQETQYF
TGTGCCAGCTATGGTAGCGGGCTGTACCAAGAGACCCAGTACTTC
>TRBJ2-1|-|TRBV14|-
CASSQVTAYNEQFF
TGTGCCAGCAGCCAAGTAACGGCCTACAATGAGCAGTTCTTC
>TRBJ2-7|TRBD1|TRBV9|-
CASSVGGIPGQSHEQYF
TGTGCCAGCAGCGTAGGAGGAATTCCGGGACAGTCCCACGAGCAGTACTTC
>TRBJ2-4|TRBD1|TRBV5-4|-
CASSPRGTGGNIQYF
TGTGCCAGCAGCCCCCGGGGGACAGGGGGAAACATTCAGTACTTC